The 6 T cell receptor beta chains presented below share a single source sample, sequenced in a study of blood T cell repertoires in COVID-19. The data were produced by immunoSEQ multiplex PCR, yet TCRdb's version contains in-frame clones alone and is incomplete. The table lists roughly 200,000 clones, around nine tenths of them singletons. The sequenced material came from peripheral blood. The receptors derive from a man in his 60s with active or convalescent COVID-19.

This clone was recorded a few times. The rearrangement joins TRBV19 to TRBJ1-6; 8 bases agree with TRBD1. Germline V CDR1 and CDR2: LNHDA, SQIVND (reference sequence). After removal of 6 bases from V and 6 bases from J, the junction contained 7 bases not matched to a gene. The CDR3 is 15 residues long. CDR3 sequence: CASSPTGAGNSPLHF. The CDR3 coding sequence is TGTGCCAGTAGCCCGACAGGGGCTGGTAATTCACCCCTCCACTTT.

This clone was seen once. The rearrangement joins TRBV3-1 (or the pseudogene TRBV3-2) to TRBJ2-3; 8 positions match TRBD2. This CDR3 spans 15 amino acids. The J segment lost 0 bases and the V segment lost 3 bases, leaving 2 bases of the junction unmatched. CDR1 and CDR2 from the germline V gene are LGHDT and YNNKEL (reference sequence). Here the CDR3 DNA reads TGTGCCAGCAGCCAGCGGGGGGCTAGCACAGATACGCAGTATTTT. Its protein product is CASSQRGASTDTQYF.

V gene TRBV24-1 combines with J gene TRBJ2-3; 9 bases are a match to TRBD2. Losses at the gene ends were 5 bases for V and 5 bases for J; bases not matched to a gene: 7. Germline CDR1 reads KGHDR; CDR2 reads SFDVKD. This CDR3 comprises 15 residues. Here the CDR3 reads CATSGGGGAGDTQYF. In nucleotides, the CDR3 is TGTGCCACCAGTGGAGGCGGGGGGGCAGGAGATACGCAGTATTTT.

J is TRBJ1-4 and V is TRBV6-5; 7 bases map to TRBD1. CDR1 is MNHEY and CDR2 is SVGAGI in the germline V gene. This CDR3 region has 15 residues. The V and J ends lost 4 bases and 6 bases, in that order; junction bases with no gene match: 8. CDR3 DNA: TGTGCCAGCAGTTTGACAGGGCTTAGGGATGAAAAACTGTTTTTT. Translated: CASSLTGLRDEKLFF.

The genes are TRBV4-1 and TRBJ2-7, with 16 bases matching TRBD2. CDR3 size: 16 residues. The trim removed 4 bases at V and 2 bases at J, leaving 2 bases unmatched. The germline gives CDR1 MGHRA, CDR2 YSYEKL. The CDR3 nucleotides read TGCGCCAGCAGCCGAGGGACTAGCGGGGGGGCCTACGAGCAGTACTTC. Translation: CASSRGTSGGAYEQYF.

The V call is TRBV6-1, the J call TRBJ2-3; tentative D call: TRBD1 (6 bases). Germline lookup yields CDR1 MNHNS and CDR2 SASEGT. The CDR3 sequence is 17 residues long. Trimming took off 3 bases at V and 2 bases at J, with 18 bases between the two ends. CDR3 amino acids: CASSDIMDSRLTDTQYF. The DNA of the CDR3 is TGTGCCAGCAGTGACATCATGGACAGTCGCCTCACAGATACGCAGTATTTT.